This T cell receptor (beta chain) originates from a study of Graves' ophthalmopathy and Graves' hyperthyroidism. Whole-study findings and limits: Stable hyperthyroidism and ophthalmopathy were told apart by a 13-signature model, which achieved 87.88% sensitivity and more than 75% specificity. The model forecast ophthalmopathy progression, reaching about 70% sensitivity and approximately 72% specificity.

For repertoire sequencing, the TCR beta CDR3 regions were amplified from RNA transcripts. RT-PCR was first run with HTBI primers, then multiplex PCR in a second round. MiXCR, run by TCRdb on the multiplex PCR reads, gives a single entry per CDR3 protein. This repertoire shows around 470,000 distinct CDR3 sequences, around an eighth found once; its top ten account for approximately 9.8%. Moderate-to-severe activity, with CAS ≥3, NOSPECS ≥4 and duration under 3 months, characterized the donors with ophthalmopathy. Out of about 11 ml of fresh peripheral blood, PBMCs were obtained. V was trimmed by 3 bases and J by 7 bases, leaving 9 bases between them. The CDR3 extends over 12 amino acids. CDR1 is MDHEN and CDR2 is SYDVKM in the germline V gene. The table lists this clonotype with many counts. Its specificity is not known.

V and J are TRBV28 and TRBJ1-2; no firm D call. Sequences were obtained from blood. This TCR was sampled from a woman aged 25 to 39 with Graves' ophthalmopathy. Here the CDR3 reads CASSFRCRGYTF. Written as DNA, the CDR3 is TGTGCCAGCAGTTTTAGGTGTCGTGGCTACACCTTC.